A selection of T cell receptor beta chains follows, all from one sample in a study of blood T cell repertoires in COVID-19. Method: immunoSEQ multiplex PCR; TCRdb's copy keeps in-frame clones and lacks some. There are roughly 130,000 clones in the sample; approximately 80% occur only once, and about 12% lies in the top ten. The material sequenced was peripheral blood. All receptors derive from a woman aged 60-75 years with acute or convalescent COVID-19. Both conserved end residues are part of each CDR3. D genes are given only for firm matches. Clone size is given for some rows only: seen once, a few or many times, or a class if the clone is expanded.

clone size: .; J gene: TRBJ1-1; V gene: TRBV6-5; D gene: .; CDR3 DNA: TGTGCCAGCAAGGAGGGTTTGAACACTGAAGCTTTCTTT; CDR3 protein: CASKEGLNTEAFF
clone size: once; J gene: TRBJ1-2; V gene: TRBV9; D gene: TRBD1; CDR3 DNA: TGTGCCAGCAGCGTACCCCGGACAGGCCGAGGGGTCTATGGCTACACCTTC; CDR3 protein: CASSVPRTGRGVYGYTF
clone size: .; J gene: TRBJ1-2; V gene: TRBV2; D gene: .; CDR3 DNA: TGTGCCAGCATCGGGGAGGCAATAAACTATGGCTACACCTTC; CDR3 protein: CASIGEAINYGYTF
clone size: .; J gene: TRBJ1-2; V gene: TRBV7-3; D gene: TRBD1; CDR3 DNA: TGTGCCAGCAGCTCGGGACAGGGGGCTCGGGGCTACACCTTC; CDR3 protein: CASSSGQGARGYTF
clone size: .; J gene: TRBJ2-2; V gene: TRBV5-5; D gene: .; CDR3 DNA: TGTGCCAGCAGCTTGGCCTCCCAGGGTTACACCGGGGAGCTGTTTTTT; CDR3 protein: CASSLASQGYTGELFF
clone size: .; J gene: TRBJ2-2; V gene: TRBV7-3; D gene: .; CDR3 DNA: TGTGCCAGCGGCGAGGGCTCGAGGACCGGGGAGCTGTTTTTT; CDR3 protein: CASGEGSRTGELFF
clone size: .; J gene: TRBJ1-2; V gene: TRBV2; D gene: .; CDR3 DNA: TGTGCCAGCAGGGCGGAGTCGTATGGCTACACCTTC; CDR3 protein: CASRAESYGYTF
clone size: .; J gene: TRBJ2-1; V gene: TRBV11-3; D gene: TRBD2; CDR3 DNA: TGTGCCAGCAGCTTAGGGACTAGCGGGGGGGCTGAGCAGTTCTTC; CDR3 protein: CASSLGTSGGAEQFF
clone size: few; J gene: TRBJ2-3; V gene: TRBV5-1; D gene: .; CDR3 DNA: TGCGCCAGCAGCTACTCTAGCGAGGCTACGCAGTATTTT; CDR3 protein: CASSYSSEATQYF
clone size: .; J gene: TRBJ1-2; V gene: TRBV9; D gene: TRBD1; CDR3 DNA: TGTGCCAGCAGCCGACCGGGACAGGGTTTCGGCTACACCTTC; CDR3 protein: CASSRPGQGFGYTF
clone size: .; J gene: TRBJ2-1; V gene: TRBV11-2; D gene: .; CDR3 DNA: TGTGCCAGCAGCCCTAGGGAGCTGGTTGAGCAGTTCTTC; CDR3 protein: CASSPRELVEQFF
clone size: once; J gene: TRBJ1-5; V gene: TRBV6-2/TRBV6-3; D gene: .; CDR3 DNA: TGTGCCAGCAGCCCGGGACACCCAAATCAGCCCCAGCATTTT; CDR3 protein: CASSPGHPNQPQHF
clone size: once; J gene: TRBJ1-6; V gene: TRBV19; D gene: .; CDR3 DNA: TGTGCCAGTAGTATTCCCCCTCGGCCCCTCCACTTT; CDR3 protein: CASSIPPRPLHF
clone size: .; J gene: TRBJ1-2; V gene: TRBV4-1; D gene: .; CDR3 DNA: TGCGCCAGCAGCCGCGGGCAGGGGTTTAACTATGGCTACACCTTC; CDR3 protein: CASSRGQGFNYGYTF
clone size: .; J gene: TRBJ1-6; V gene: TRBV25-1; D gene: TRBD1; CDR3 DNA: TGTGCCAGCAGTAAAACAGGGGGGAGCTCCTATAATTCACCCCTCCACTTT; CDR3 protein: CASSKTGGSSYNSPLHF
clone size: .; J gene: TRBJ2-1; V gene: TRBV7-9; D gene: .; CDR3 DNA: TGTGCCAGCAGCGAAATGAGAGGAGGGCATGAGCAGTTCTTC; CDR3 protein: CASSEMRGGHEQFF
clone size: .; J gene: TRBJ1-2; V gene: TRBV6-1; D gene: TRBD1; CDR3 DNA: TGTGCCAGCAGTGCGATCTCGGGCAGGGGGCAAGATTTCCCCCTCTTC; CDR3 protein: CASSAISGRGQDFPLF
clone size: .; J gene: TRBJ1-2; V gene: TRBV19; D gene: TRBD1; CDR3 DNA: TGTGCCAGTAGCCCCCCCGGGACAGGGGTTCTTGCCTATGGCTACACCTTC; CDR3 protein: CASSPPGTGVLAYGYTF
clone size: .; J gene: TRBJ1-4; V gene: TRBV10-2; D gene: TRBD1; CDR3 DNA: TGCGCCAGCCGGGACAGCCCCCGGGGGGAAAAACTGTTTTTT; CDR3 protein: CASRDSPRGEKLFF
clone size: .; J gene: TRBJ1-4; V gene: TRBV7-6; D gene: TRBD1; CDR3 DNA: TGTGCCAGCAGCCCGGACAGGGTAGGGAAAAAACTGTTTTTT; CDR3 protein: CASSPDRVGKKLFF
clone size: .; J gene: TRBJ2-7; V gene: TRBV5-1; D gene: .; CDR3 DNA: TGCGCCAGCAGCTTGGTAGGAGACTACGAGCAGTACTTC; CDR3 protein: CASSLVGDYEQYF
clone size: .; J gene: TRBJ1-1; V gene: TRBV10-3; D gene: TRBD1; CDR3 DNA: TGTGCCATCAACGCCGGACAGGGCAATCGGGCTTTCTTT; CDR3 protein: CAINAGQGNRAFF
clone size: few; J gene: TRBJ1-3; V gene: TRBV5-6; D gene: TRBD1; CDR3 DNA: TGTGCCAGCAGCCTCGCAGGGGGATCTGGAAACACCATATATTTT; CDR3 protein: CASSLAGGSGNTIYF
clone size: once; J gene: TRBJ2-5; V gene: TRBV24-1; D gene: TRBD1; CDR3 DNA: TGTGCCACCAGTGATTCCCGGTACAACAGGGGGGACGTGGAGACCCAGTACTTC; CDR3 protein: CATSDSRYNRGDVETQYF
clone size: .; J gene: TRBJ1-2; V gene: TRBV9; D gene: .; CDR3 DNA: TGTGCCAGCAGCGTAGGGATAGGGGCCCATGGCTACACCTTC; CDR3 protein: CASSVGIGAHGYTF
clone size: .; J gene: TRBJ1-5; V gene: TRBV19; D gene: .; CDR3 DNA: TGTGCCAGTAGTATAAGTGCCTATAGCAATCAGCCCCAGCATTTT; CDR3 protein: CASSISAYSNQPQHF
clone size: .; J gene: TRBJ2-4; V gene: TRBV9; D gene: TRBD1; CDR3 DNA: TGTGCCAGCAGCGCGGGACAGAAAAACATTCAGTACTTC; CDR3 protein: CASSAGQKNIQYF
clone size: .; J gene: TRBJ2-5; V gene: TRBV2; D gene: TRBD2; CDR3 DNA: TGTGCCAGCCTTCCCCTAGCGGTCTTCCAAGAGACCCAGTACTTC; CDR3 protein: CASLPLAVFQETQYF
clone size: .; J gene: TRBJ1-5; V gene: TRBV5-6; D gene: .; CDR3 DNA: TGTGCCAGCAGCACCTCCGGGGCGGGGGGTCTGAGCAATCAGCCCCAGCATTTT; CDR3 protein: CASSTSGAGGLSNQPQHF
clone size: few; J gene: TRBJ1-2; V gene: TRBV7-9; D gene: TRBD1; CDR3 DNA: TGTGCCAGCAGCTCTTGGGACAGCCCTTATGGCTACACCTTC; CDR3 protein: CASSSWDSPYGYTF
clone size: .; J gene: TRBJ2-1; V gene: TRBV7-3; D gene: .; CDR3 DNA: TGTGCCAGCAGCCCGTCCCCTACCGAATATAGGCAGTTCTTC; CDR3 protein: CASSPSPTEYRQFF
clone size: .; J gene: TRBJ1-2; V gene: TRBV27; D gene: .; CDR3 DNA: TGTGCCAGCAGGCCCGGGATGAACTATGGCTACACCTTC; CDR3 protein: CASRPGMNYGYTF
clone size: .; J gene: TRBJ1-2; V gene: TRBV7-2; D gene: .; CDR3 DNA: TGTGCCAGCAGCTTAGTTTCAGAGGTTCTCACCTTC; CDR3 protein: CASSLVSEVLTF
clone size: .; J gene: TRBJ1-2; V gene: TRBV7-3; D gene: TRBD1; CDR3 DNA: TGTGCCAGCAGCGCCCGACAGGGCTATGGCTACACCTTC; CDR3 protein: CASSARQGYGYTF
clone size: .; J gene: TRBJ2-5; V gene: TRBV5-6; D gene: TRBD1; CDR3 DNA: TGTGCCAGCAGCTTCTATAACAGGGGAAACCAAGAGACCCAGTACTTC; CDR3 protein: CASSFYNRGNQETQYF
clone size: .; J gene: TRBJ2-6; V gene: TRBV29-1; D gene: TRBD1; CDR3 DNA: TGCAGCGCCGGGACAGGGAACGGGGCCAACGTCCTGACTTTC; CDR3 protein: CSAGTGNGANVLTF
clone size: .; J gene: TRBJ1-2; V gene: TRBV12-2; D gene: .; CDR3 DNA: TGTGCAAGTCGCTCGAGGCGGTGGGGGGTAATCTATGGCTACACCTTC; CDR3 protein: CASRSRRWGVIYGYTF
clone size: .; J gene: TRBJ1-1; V gene: TRBV24-1; D gene: .; CDR3 DNA: TGTGCCACCAGTGATTGGAGGTCTCCGGGAGAAGCTTTCTTT; CDR3 protein: CATSDWRSPGEAFF
clone size: .; J gene: TRBJ1-3; V gene: TRBV3-1/TRBV3-2; D gene: .; CDR3 DNA: TGTGCCAGCACCAGGGGAAATGGAAACACCATATATTTT; CDR3 protein: CASTRGNGNTIYF
clone size: .; J gene: TRBJ1-2; V gene: TRBV7-9; D gene: .; CDR3 DNA: TGTGCCAGCAGCTCGAAGAAGAGACAGAACTATGGCTACACCTTC; CDR3 protein: CASSSKKRQNYGYTF
clone size: .; J gene: TRBJ1-2; V gene: TRBV10-3; D gene: .; CDR3 DNA: TGTGCCGCGAGGTCGGGTAGGGGCTATGGCTACACCTTC; CDR3 protein: CAARSGRGYGYTF
clone size: .; J gene: TRBJ1-4; V gene: TRBV2; D gene: TRBD1; CDR3 DNA: TGTGCCAGCAGTGAGGTGGGACAGGCGGCGTATGGAAAACTGTTTTTT; CDR3 protein: CASSEVGQAAYGKLFF
clone size: .; J gene: TRBJ1-5; V gene: TRBV27; D gene: .; CDR3 DNA: TGTGCCAGCAGAGTAAGAGGGACTTATCAGCCCCAGCATTTT; CDR3 protein: CASRVRGTYQPQHF
clone size: .; J gene: TRBJ1-1; V gene: TRBV27; D gene: .; CDR3 DNA: TGTGCCAGCAGTTTTTTCCGGGAATTGAACACTGAAGCTTTCTTT; CDR3 protein: CASSFFRELNTEAFF
clone size: .; J gene: TRBJ2-5; V gene: TRBV12-3/TRBV12-4; D gene: .; CDR3 DNA: TGTGCCAGCAGACGGTTGAACGAAGAGACCCAGTACTTC; CDR3 protein: CASRRLNEETQYF
clone size: .; J gene: TRBJ2-5; V gene: TRBV5-5; D gene: TRBD2; CDR3 DNA: TGTGCCAGCAGCTTGACCACACTTTTAGCGGGGGGGCAAGAGACCCAGTACTTC; CDR3 protein: CASSLTTLLAGGQETQYF
clone size: .; J gene: TRBJ2-5; V gene: TRBV27; D gene: TRBD2; CDR3 DNA: TGTGCCAGCAGTTTAATGAGCGGGGGCGGAGAGACCCAGTACTTC; CDR3 protein: CASSLMSGGGETQYF
clone size: .; J gene: TRBJ1-2; V gene: TRBV5-4; D gene: TRBD1; CDR3 DNA: TGTGCCAGCAGCTTGGGCGGGACAGCCGAGTTAGTTGGCTACACCTTC; CDR3 protein: CASSLGGTAELVGYTF
clone size: .; J gene: TRBJ1-5; V gene: TRBV4-1; D gene: .; CDR3 DNA: TGCGCCAGCAGCCGGTCGGGGTTCGGGGAAAAGCCCCAGCATTTT; CDR3 protein: CASSRSGFGEKPQHF
clone size: .; J gene: TRBJ2-1; V gene: TRBV24-1; D gene: TRBD1; CDR3 DNA: TGTGCCACCAGTGATCGGGTTCGGACAGGGGGCTACAATGAGCAGTTCTTC; CDR3 protein: CATSDRVRTGGYNEQFF
clone size: .; J gene: TRBJ1-6; V gene: TRBV18; D gene: TRBD1; CDR3 DNA: TGTGCCAGCTCACTCGTGGCCCCGGGACAGGGTAATTCACCCCTCCACTTT; CDR3 protein: CASSLVAPGQGNSPLHF
clone size: .; J gene: TRBJ1-5; V gene: TRBV19; D gene: TRBD1; CDR3 DNA: TGTGCCAGCGGACAGGGTAACACTTATAGCAATCAGCCCCAGCATTTT; CDR3 protein: CASGQGNTYSNQPQHF